This entry lists 16 T cell receptor beta chains sequenced from one sample in a study of T cell changes during pregnancy in multiple sclerosis. Sequenced by immunoSEQ multiplex PCR; TCRdb stores in-frame clones only, minus some. The sample has tens of thousands of clones, 89% seen once. The sample here was peripheral blood, taken in the first trimester of pregnancy. Every receptor here comes from a female donor in good health, enrolled as a control in a pregnancy study.

This clone appeared a single time. The V call is TRBV5-1, the J call TRBJ1-2; 10 nucleotides agree with TRBD1. Germline CDR1 SGHRS, CDR2 YFSETQ. Losses at the gene ends were 2 bases for V and 12 bases for J; bases not matched to a gene: 13. The CDR3 covers 15 residues. The CDR3 protein is CASSLNTGTGASNTF. DNA for the CDR3: TGCGCCAGCAGCTTAAACACCGGGACAGGGGCTAGCAACACCTTC.

The chain uses TRBV5-1 and TRBJ1-1, with 10 bases matching TRBD1. Germline V CDR1 and CDR2: SGHRS, YFSETQ. Unmatched junction bases numbered 15, after V lost 4 bases and J lost 6 bases. CDR3 length: 17 amino acids. The chain's CDR3 is CASSVRQPGTGDPEAFF. CDR3 DNA: TGCGCCAGCAGCGTGCGCCAACCTGGGACAGGGGACCCTGAAGCTTTCTTT.

The chain carries TRBV7-2 and TRBJ2-1, with D possibly matching TRBD2 (6 bases). Germline CDR1 reads SGHTA; CDR2 reads FQGNSA. The CDR3 covers 17 residues. V shed 3 bases and J shed 3 bases, with 18 bases lying between them. Here the CDR3 reads CASSLAPRGSYYNEQFF. CDR3 DNA: TGTGCCAGCAGCTTGGCCCCCCGGGGGTCGTACTACAATGAGCAGTTCTTC.

The CDR3 reads CASSQRGETQHF. The CDR3 nucleotides are TGTGCCAGCAGTCAAAGGGGCGAGACCCAGCATTTT. V usage is TRBV28 and J usage is TRBJ1-5; TRBD1 might be the D (5 bases). The V and J ends lost 5 bases and 11 bases respectively, with 13 bases between them. This CDR3 comprises 12 residues. CDR1 and CDR2 from the germline V gene are MDHEN and SYDVKM. Full variable domain (rest looked up from reference TRBV28 and TRBJ1-5): DVKVTQSSRYLVKRTGEKVFLECVQDMDHENMFWYRQDPGLGLRLIYFSYDVKMKEKGDIPEGYSVSREKKERFSLILESASTNQTSMYLCASSQRGETQHFGDGTRLSIL.

V is TRBV5-1 and J is TRBJ2-7; a possible D gene is TRBD1 (6 bases). This CDR3 spans 14 amino acids. The germline V and J ends were trimmed by 3 bases and 3 bases, with 13 bases remaining between them. Per the germline V gene, CDR1 is SGHRS and CDR2 is YFSETQ. The CDR3 spells CASSSGAPVYEQYF. The CDR3 region has the DNA TGCGCCAGCAGCTCAGGGGCCCCGGTCTACGAGCAGTACTTC.

The chain employs TRBV11-2 and TRBJ2-7, with 11 bases fitting TRBD2. This CDR3 spans 16 amino acids. Trimming took 5 bases from V and 0 from J; bases not matched to a gene: 6. Germline lookup yields CDR1 SGHAT and CDR2 FQNNGV. The CDR3 DNA reads as TGTGCCAGCAGCATTCTAGCGGGAGGAAGCTCCTACGAGCAGTACTTC. It is translated as CASSILAGGSSYEQYF.

The rearrangement links TRBV25-1 to TRBJ2-2, with 9 bases that match TRBD1. Germline V CDR1 and CDR2: MGHDK, SYGVNS. The CDR3 totals 16 residues. With V trimmed by 5 bases and J by 1 base, 5 bases remained unmatched. The CDR3 sequence: CASSTSTGGNTGELFF. In DNA, the CDR3 is TGTGCCAGCAGTACCTCGACAGGGGGGAACACCGGGGAGCTGTTTTTT.

V and J are TRBV18 and TRBJ1-1; no clear D. The CDR3 loop spans 13 amino acids. Germline CDR1 KGHSH, CDR2 LQKENI. V was trimmed by 6 bases and J by 3 bases, leaving 11 bases between them. DNA of the CDR3: TGTGCCAGCTCGAGGAGCGGGGACACTGAAGCTTTCTTT. As protein: CASSRSGDTEAFF. The variable domain in full, with the rest retrieved from reference TRBV18 and TRBJ1-1, is NAGVMQNPRHLVRRRGQEARLRCSPMKGHSHVYWYRQLPEEGLKFMVYLQKENIIDESGMPKERFSAEFPKEGPSILRIQQVVRGDSAAYFCASSRSGDTEAFFGQGTRLTVV.

The chain uses TRBV7-9 and TRBJ1-2; a weak D match, TRBD1 (5 bases). Germline lookup yields CDR1 SEHNR and CDR2 FQNEAQ (reference sequence). CDR3 length equals 15 residues. Trimming stripped 3 bases from V and 8 bases from J, with 19 bases between. The CDR3 DNA is TGTGCCAGCAGCTTCGTCCTCGACAGCTCGTCGGGCTACACCTTC. Its translation is CASSFVLDSSSGYTF. Full variable domain (remainder filled in from reference TRBV7-9 and TRBJ1-2): DTGVSQNPRHKITKRGQNVTFRCDPISEHNRLYWYRQTLGQGPEFLTYFQNEAQLEKSRLLSDRFSAERPKGSFSTLEIQRTEQGDSAMYLCASSFVLDSSSGYTFGSGTRLTVV.

This rearrangement joins TRBV7-9 to TRBJ1-1, with TRBD1 matching over 7 bases. Per germline, CDR1 SEHNR and CDR2 FQNEAQ (reference sequence). This CDR3 is 14 amino acids long. The trim removed 5 bases at V and 2 bases at J, leaving 5 bases unmatched. CDR3 DNA: TGTGCCAGCAGCCGGGGACAGCCCAACACTGAAGCTTTCTTT. It translates to CASSRGQPNTEAFF.

V and J are TRBV4-1 and TRBJ1-2; D uncertain. V dropped 0 bases and J dropped 4 bases, with 12 bases sitting between them. This CDR3 has 15 residues. Germline V CDR1 and CDR2: MGHRA, YSYEKL. The CDR3 loop is CASSQEPGASYGYTF. The CDR3 nucleotides are TGCGCCAGCAGCCAAGAACCGGGAGCGAGCTATGGCTACACCTTC.

This clone was observed once. The genes are TRBV7-2 and TRBJ2-3; D remains unclear. The CDR3 covers 13 residues. CDR1 and CDR2 (germline): SGHTA, FQGNSA. V lost 5 bases and J lost 6, with 12 bases in between. CDR3 sequence (DNA): TGTGCCAGCAGCGCTTTAATCGGGGATACGCAGTATTTT. Protein product: CASSALIGDTQYF.

This clone was recorded a few times. This rearrangement joins TRBV7-2 to TRBJ1-2, with 7 nucleotides matching TRBD1. This CDR3 contains 15 residues. Per germline, CDR1 SGHTA and CDR2 FQGNSA. The junction had 10 bases not matched to a gene; V was cut back by 5 bases and J by 4 bases. CDR3 nucleotide sequence: TGTGCCAGCAGCGGCAGGGGGACAGTTCGCTATGGCTACACCTTC. It translates to CASSGRGTVRYGYTF. Drawing the rest from reference TRBV7-2 and TRBJ1-2, the complete variable domain is GAGVSQSPSNKVTEKGKDVELRCDPISGHTALYWYRQSLGQGLEFLIYFQGNSAPDKSGLPSDRFSAERTGGSVSTLTIQRTQQEDSAVYLCASSGRGTVRYGYTFGSGTRLTVV.

In its sample, this clone was seen once. The CDR3 sequence is CASSLAWGGGGNQPQHF. For the CDR3, the DNA is TGTGCCAGCAGCTTGGCTTGGGGGGGTGGGGGCAATCAGCCCCAGCATTTT. The chain uses TRBV5-8 and TRBJ1-5; weak D call: TRBD1 (5 bases). This CDR3 is built from 17 residues. From germline, CDR1 is SGHTS and CDR2 YDEGEE. The V end was cut by 0 bases, the J end by 2 bases, with 15 bases between. The complete variable domain, with remaining parts taken from reference TRBV5-8 and TRBJ1-5, reads EAGVTQSPTHLIKTRGQQATLRCSPISGHTSVYWYQQALGLGLQFLLWYDEGEERNRGNFPPRFSGRQFPNYSSELNVNALELEDSALYLCASSLAWGGGGNQPQHFGDGTRLSIL.

This chain joins TRBV28 and TRBJ2-2; D not resolved. CDR3 length equals 11 residues. CDR1 is MDHEN, CDR2 SYDVKM, per germline. The V end was cut by 10 bases, the J end by 6 bases, with 9 bases between. CDR3 loop: CATQLAGELFF. CDR3 nucleotides: TGTGCCACCCAGTTGGCCGGGGAGCTGTTTTTT.

The rearrangement links TRBV4-3 to TRBJ2-7; 7 bases are a match to TRBD1. V shed 4 bases and J 2 bases; nucleotides not matched to a gene: 2. The CDR3 extends over 13 amino acids. Germline V gene lookup returns CDR1 LGHNA and CDR2 YSLEER. Here the CDR3 DNA reads TGCGCCAGCAGCCCCGGACAGGCCTACGAGCAGTACTTC. Residues: CASSPGQAYEQYF.